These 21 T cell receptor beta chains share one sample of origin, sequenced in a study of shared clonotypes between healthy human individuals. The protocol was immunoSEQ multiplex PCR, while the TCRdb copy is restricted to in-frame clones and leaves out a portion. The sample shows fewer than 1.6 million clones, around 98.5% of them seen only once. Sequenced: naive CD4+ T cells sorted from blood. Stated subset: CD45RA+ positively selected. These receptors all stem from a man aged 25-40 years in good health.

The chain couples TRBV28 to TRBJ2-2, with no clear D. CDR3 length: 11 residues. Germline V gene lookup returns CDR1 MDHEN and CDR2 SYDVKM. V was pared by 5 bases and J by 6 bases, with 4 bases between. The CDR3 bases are TGTGCCAGCAGTAAGCCCGGGGAGCTGTTTTTT. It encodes CASSKPGELFF.

This chain's CDR3 is CASSLVASGTGTSEQFF. CDR3 nucleotides: TGTGCCAGCAGCTTGGTGGCATCCGGGACAGGGACCAGTGAGCAGTTCTTC. The rearrangement joins TRBV5-5 to TRBJ2-1; 9 positions match TRBD1. Trimming cost V 0 bases and J 9 bases; bases outside gene matches: 13. The CDR3 extends over 17 amino acids. CDR1 and CDR2 (germline): SGHKS, YYEKEE (reference sequence).

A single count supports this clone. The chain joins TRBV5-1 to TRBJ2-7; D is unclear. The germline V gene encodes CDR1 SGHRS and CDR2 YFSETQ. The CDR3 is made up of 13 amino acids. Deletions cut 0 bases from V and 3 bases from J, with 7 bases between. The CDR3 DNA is TGCGCCAGCAGCTTGGCACAGTTCTACGAGCAGTACTTC. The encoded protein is CASSLAQFYEQYF.

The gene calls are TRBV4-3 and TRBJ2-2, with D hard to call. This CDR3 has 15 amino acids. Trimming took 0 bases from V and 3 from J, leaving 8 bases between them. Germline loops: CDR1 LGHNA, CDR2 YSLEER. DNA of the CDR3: TGCGCCAGCAGCCAAGACGGCGGTTACACCGGGGAGCTGTTTTTT. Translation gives CASSQDGGYTGELFF.

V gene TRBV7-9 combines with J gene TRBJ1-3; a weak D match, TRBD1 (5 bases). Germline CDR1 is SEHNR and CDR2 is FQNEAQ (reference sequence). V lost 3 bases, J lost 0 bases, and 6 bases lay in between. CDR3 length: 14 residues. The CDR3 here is CASSFTGSGNTIYF. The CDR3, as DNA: TGTGCCAGCAGCTTCACAGGCTCTGGAAACACCATATATTTT.

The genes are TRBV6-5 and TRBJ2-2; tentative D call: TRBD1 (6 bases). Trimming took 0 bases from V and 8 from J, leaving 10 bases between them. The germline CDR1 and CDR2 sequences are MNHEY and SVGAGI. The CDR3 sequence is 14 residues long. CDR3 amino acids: CASSYSAGAGELFF. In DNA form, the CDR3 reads TGTGCCAGCAGTTACTCCGCAGGGGCGGGGGAGCTGTTTTTT.

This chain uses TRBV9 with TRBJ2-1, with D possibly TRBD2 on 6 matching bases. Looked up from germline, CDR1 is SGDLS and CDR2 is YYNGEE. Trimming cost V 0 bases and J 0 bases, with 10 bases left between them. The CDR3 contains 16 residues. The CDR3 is CASSVGGTHSYNEQFF. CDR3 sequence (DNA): TGTGCCAGCAGCGTAGGTGGGACTCACTCCTACAATGAGCAGTTCTTC.

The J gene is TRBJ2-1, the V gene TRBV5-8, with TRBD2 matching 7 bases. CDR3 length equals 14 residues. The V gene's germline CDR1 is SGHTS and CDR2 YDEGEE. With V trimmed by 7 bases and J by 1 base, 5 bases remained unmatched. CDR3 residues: CASELAWSYNEQFF. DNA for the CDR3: TGTGCCAGCGAACTAGCGTGGTCCTACAATGAGCAGTTCTTC.

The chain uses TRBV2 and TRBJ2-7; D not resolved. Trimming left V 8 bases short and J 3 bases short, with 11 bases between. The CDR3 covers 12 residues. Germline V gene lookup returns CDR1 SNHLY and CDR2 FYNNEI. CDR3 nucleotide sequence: TGTGCCAGCGTAAGGCCCAGCTACGAGCAGTACTTC. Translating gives CASVRPSYEQYF. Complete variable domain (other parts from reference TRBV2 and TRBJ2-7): EPEVTQTPSHQVTQMGQEVILRCVPISNHLYFYWYRQILGQKVEFLVSFYNNEISEKSEIFDDQFSVERPDGSNFTLKIRSTKLEDSAMYFCASVRPSYEQYFGPGTRLTVT.

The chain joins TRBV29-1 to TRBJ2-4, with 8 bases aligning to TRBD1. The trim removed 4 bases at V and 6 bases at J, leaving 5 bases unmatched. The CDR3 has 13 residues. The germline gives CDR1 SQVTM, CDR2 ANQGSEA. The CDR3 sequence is CSVARTGPNIQYF. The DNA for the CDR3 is TGCAGCGTTGCTAGGACAGGGCCAAACATTCAGTACTTC.

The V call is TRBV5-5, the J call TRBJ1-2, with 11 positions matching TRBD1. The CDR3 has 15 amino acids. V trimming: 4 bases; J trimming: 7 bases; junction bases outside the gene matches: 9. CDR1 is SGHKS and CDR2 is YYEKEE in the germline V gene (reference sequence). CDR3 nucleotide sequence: TGTGCCAGCAGCCCCACGGGGACAGGGGGTTCTGGCTACACCTTC. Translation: CASSPTGTGGSGYTF.

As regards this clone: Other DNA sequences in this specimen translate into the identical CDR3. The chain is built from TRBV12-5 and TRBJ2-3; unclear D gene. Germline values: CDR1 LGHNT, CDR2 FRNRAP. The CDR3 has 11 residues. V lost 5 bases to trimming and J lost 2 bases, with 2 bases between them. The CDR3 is CASGATDTQYF. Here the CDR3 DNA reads TGTGCTAGTGGTGCCACAGATACGCAGTATTTT.

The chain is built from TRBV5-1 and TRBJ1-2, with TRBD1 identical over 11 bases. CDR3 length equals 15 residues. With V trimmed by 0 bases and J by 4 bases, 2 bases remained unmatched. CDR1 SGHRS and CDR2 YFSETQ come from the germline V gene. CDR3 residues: CASSLAGTGGYGYTF. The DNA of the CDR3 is TGCGCCAGCAGCTTGGCTGGGACAGGGGGCTATGGCTACACCTTC.

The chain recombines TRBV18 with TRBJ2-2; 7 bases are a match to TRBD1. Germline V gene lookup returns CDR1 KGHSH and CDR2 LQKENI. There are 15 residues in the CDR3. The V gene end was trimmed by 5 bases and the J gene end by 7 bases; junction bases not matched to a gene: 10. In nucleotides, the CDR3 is TGTGCCAGCTCAGAACGACAGGGCGAGAGCGGGGAGCTGTTTTTT. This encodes CASSERQGESGELFF. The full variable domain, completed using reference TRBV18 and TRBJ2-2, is NAGVMQNPRHLVRRRGQEARLRCSPMKGHSHVYWYRQLPEEGLKFMVYLQKENIIDESGMPKERFSAEFPKEGPSILRIQQVVRGDSAAYFCASSERQGESGELFFGEGSRLTVL.

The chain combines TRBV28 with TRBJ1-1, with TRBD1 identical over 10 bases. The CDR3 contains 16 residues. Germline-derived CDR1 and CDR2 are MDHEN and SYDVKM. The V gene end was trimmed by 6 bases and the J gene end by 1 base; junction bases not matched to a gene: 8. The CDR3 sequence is CASRNRDRGPNTEAFF. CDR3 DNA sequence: TGTGCCAGCAGAAACCGGGACAGGGGACCGAACACTGAAGCTTTCTTT. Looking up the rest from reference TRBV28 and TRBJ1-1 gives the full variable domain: DVKVTQSSRYLVKRTGEKVFLECVQDMDHENMFWYRQDPGLGLRLIYFSYDVKMKEKGDIPEGYSVSREKKERFSLILESASTNQTSMYLCASRNRDRGPNTEAFFGQGTRLTVV.

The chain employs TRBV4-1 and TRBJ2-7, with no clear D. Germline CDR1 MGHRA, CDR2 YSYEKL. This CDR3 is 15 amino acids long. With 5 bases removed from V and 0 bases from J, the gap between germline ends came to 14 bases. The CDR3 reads CASSNVQVLSYEQYF. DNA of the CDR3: TGCGCCAGCAGCAATGTTCAAGTGCTCTCCTACGAGCAGTACTTC.

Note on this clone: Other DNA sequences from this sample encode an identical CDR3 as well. CDR3: CASSLVRENEQFF. CDR3 nucleotides: TGTGCCAGCAGCTTAGTGAGGGAGAATGAGCAGTTCTTC. The chain employs TRBV7-2 and TRBJ2-1, with a weak D call TRBD2 (5 bases). With 1 base removed from V and 7 bases from J, the gap between germline ends came to 8 bases. Germline values: CDR1 SGHTA, CDR2 FQGNSA. The CDR3 spans 13 residues.

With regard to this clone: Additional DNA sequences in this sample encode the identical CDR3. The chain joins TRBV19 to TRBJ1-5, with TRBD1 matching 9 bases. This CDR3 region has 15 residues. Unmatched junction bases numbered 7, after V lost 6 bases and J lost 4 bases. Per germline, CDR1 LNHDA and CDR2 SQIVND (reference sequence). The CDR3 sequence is CASRTTGTGNQPQHF. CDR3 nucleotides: TGTGCCAGTAGGACGACCGGGACAGGGAATCAGCCCCAGCATTTT.

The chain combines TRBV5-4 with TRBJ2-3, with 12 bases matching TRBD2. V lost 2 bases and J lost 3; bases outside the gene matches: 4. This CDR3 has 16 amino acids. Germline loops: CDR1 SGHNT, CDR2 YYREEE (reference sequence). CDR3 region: CASSFKTSGSTDTQYF. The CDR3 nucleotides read TGTGCCAGCAGCTTCAAGACTAGCGGGAGTACAGATACGCAGTATTTT.

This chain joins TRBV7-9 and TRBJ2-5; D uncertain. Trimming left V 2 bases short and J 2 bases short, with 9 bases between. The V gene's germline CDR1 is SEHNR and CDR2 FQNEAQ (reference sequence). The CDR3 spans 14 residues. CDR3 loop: CASSLSQLQETQYF. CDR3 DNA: TGTGCCAGCAGCTTAAGTCAGCTACAAGAGACCCAGTACTTC.

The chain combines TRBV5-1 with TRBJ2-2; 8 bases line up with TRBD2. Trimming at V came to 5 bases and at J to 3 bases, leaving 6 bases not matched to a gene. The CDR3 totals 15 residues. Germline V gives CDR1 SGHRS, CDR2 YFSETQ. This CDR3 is CASSLRGGDTGELFF. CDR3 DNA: TGCGCCAGCAGTTTACGGGGGGGCGACACCGGGGAGCTGTTTTTT.